This T cell receptor beta chain was obtained from a study of cytomegalovirus exposure and HLA in healthy donors. CDR3 length: 14 residues. The V end was cut by 1 base, the J end by 1 base, with 7 bases between. In germline, CDR1 is SGHDT, CDR2 YYEEEE. Findings of the study overall: Among TCR beta chains of equal frequency, HLA-associated ones were more clonally expanded in a later analysis. Fewer than 200 TCR beta chains were listed as cytomegalovirus-associated. Later analysis associated a missense DCLRE1C variant with TCR beta V- and J-gene trimming.

Primers: 60 Vbeta forward and 13 Jbeta reverse. Authors' methods: Later reanalysis found around 74 million unique TCR beta chains, around 11 million of them shared. Using immunoSEQ multiplex PCR, the repertoire was profiled, and TCRdb retains in-frame clones only, with some absent. The D gene and trimming were derived from the DNA, and the V and J assignments and clone size from that table. The sample yields approximately 190,000 clones, roughly four fifths seen once. This clone came up a few times. Antigen specificity is unknown. The rearrangement links TRBV5-6 to TRBJ2-3; D is unclear. This receptor was identified in a woman younger than 35 in good health and CMV-seronegative. The source material was PBMCs. The chain's CDR3 is CASSLMGGTDTQYF. The CDR3 coding sequence is TGTGCCAGCAGCTTGATGGGCGGCACAGATACGCAGTATTTT.